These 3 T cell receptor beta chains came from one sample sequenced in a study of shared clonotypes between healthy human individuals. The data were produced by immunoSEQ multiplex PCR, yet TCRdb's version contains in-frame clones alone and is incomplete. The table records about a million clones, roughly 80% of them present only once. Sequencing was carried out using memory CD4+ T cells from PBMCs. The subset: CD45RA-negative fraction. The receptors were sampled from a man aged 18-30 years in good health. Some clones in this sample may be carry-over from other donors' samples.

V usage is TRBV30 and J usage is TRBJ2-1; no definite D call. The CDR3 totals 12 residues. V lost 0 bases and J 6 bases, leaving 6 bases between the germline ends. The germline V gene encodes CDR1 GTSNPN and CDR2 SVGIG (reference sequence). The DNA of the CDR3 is TGTGCCTGGAGTGTAGCGTCCAATGAGCAGTTCTTC. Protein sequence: CAWSVASNEQFF.

The CDR3 DNA sequence: TGCGCCAGCAGCTTGGGCGTACTGAGGGGGCAGGGTGGCTACACCTTC. It codes for CASSLGVLRGQGGYTF. The rearrangement links TRBV5-1 to TRBJ1-2, with 7 nucleotides matching TRBD1. The length of the CDR3 is 16 residues. The junction had 12 bases not matched to a gene; V was cut back by 0 bases and J by 7 bases. CDR1 and CDR2 from the germline V gene are SGHRS and YFSETQ.

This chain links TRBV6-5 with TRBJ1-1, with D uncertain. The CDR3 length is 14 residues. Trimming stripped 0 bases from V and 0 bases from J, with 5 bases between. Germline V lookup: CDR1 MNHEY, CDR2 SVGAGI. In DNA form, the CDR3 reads TGTGCCAGCAGTTACTCCCAGCTGAACACTGAAGCTTTCTTT. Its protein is CASSYSQLNTEAFF.